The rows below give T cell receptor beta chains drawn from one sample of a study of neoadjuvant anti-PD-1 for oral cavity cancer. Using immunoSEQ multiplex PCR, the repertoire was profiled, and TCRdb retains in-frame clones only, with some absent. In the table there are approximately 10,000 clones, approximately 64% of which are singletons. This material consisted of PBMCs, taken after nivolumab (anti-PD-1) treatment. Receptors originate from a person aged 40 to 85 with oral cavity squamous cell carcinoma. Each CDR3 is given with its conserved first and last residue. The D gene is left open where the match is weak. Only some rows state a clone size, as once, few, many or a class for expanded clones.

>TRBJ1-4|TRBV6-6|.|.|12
CATNLGNEKLFF
TGTGCCACGAACCTGGGGAATGAAAAACTGTTTTTT
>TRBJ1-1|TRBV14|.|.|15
CASSLMDSMNTEAFF
TGTGCCAGCAGCTTAATGGACAGCATGAACACTGAAGCTTTCTTT
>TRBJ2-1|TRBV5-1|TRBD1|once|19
CASRFPGQGQSNVNNEQFF
TGCGCCAGCAGATTTCCGGGACAGGGGCAATCAAATGTTAACAATGAGCAGTTCTTC
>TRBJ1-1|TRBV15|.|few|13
CATSRDWGGEAFF
TGTGCCACCAGCAGAGATTGGGGCGGTGAAGCTTTCTTT
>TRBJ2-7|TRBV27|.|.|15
CASSLEAASVYEQYF
TGTGCCAGCAGTTTGGAGGCCGCTAGCGTCTACGAGCAGTACTTC
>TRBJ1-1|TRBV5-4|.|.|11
CASSFFTEAFF
TGTGCCAGCAGCTTTTTCACTGAAGCTTTCTTT
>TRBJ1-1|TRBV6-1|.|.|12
CASSRGGGVAFF
TGTGCCAGCAGTCGAGGGGGAGGGGTAGCTTTCTTT
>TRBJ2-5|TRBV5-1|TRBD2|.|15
CASSPGLAGVETQYF
TGCGCCAGCAGCCCGGGACTAGCGGGAGTTGAGACCCAGTACTTC
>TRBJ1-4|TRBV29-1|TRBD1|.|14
CSAGQGRTNEKLFF
TGCAGCGCGGGACAGGGAAGAACTAATGAAAAACTGTTTTTT
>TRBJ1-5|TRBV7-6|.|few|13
CASSLSAYQPQHF
TGTGCCAGCAGCTTATCGGCATATCAGCCCCAGCATTTT
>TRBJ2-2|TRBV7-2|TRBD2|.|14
CASTPLGGTGELFF
TGTGCCAGCACCCCCTTGGGGGGGACCGGGGAGCTGTTTTTT
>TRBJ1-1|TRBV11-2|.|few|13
CASSLDWNTEAFF
TGTGCCAGCAGCTTAGATTGGAACACTGAAGCTTTCTTT